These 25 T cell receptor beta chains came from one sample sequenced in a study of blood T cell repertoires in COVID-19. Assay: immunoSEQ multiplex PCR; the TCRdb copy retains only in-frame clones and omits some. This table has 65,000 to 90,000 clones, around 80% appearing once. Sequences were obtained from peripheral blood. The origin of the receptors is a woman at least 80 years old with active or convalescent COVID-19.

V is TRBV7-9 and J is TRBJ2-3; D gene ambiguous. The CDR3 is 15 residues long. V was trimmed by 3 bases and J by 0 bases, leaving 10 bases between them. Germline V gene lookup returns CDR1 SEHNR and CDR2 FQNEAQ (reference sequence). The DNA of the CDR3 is TGTGCCAGCAGCTTTGGCGGTTCTAGCACAGATACGCAGTATTTT. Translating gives CASSFGGSSTDTQYF. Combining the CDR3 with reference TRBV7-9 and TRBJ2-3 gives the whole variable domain DTGVSQNPRHKITKRGQNVTFRCDPISEHNRLYWYRQTLGQGPEFLTYFQNEAQLEKSRLLSDRFSAERPKGSFSTLEIQRTEQGDSAMYLCASSFGGSSTDTQYFGPGTRLTVL.

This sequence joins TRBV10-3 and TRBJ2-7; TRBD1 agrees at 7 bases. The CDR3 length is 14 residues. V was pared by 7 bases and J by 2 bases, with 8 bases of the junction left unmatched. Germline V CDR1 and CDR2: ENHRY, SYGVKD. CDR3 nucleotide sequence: TGTGCCATCAACAGGGGTCTTGACACCTACGAGCAGTACTTC. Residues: CAINRGLDTYEQYF.

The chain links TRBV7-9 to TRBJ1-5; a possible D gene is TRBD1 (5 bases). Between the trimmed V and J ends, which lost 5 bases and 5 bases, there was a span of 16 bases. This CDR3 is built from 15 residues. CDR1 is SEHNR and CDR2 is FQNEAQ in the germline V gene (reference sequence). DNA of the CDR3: TGTGCCAGCAGCCCACCCGGGACTTCTCATCAGCCCCAGCATTTT. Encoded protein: CASSPPGTSHQPQHF. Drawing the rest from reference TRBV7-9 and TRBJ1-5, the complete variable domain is DTGVSQNPRHKITKRGQNVTFRCDPISEHNRLYWYRQTLGQGPEFLTYFQNEAQLEKSRLLSDRFSAERPKGSFSTLEIQRTEQGDSAMYLCASSPPGTSHQPQHFGDGTRLSIL.

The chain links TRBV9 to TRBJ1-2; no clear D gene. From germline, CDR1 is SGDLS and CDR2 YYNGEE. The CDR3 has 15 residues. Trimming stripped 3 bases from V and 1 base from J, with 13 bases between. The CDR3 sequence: CASSAKVSGNYGYTF. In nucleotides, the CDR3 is TGTGCCAGCAGCGCCAAGGTCAGCGGTAACTATGGCTACACCTTC. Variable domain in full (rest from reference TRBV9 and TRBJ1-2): DSGVTQTPKHLITATGQRVTLRCSPRSGDLSVYWYQQSLDQGLQFLIQYYNGEERAKGNILERFSAQQFPDLHSELNLSSLELGDSALYFCASSAKVSGNYGYTFGSGTRLTVV.

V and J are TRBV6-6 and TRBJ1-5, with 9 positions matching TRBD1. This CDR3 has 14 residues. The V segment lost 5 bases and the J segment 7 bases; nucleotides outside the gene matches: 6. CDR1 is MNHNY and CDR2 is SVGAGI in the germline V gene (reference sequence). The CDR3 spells CASSTQGARQPQHF. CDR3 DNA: TGTGCCAGCAGTACACAGGGGGCGCGACAGCCCCAGCATTTT.

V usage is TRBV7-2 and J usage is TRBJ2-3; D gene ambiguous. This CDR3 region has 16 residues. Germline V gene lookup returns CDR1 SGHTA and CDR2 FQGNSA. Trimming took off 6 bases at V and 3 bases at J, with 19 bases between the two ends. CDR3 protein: CASRVDGRVKTDTQYF. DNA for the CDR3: TGTGCCAGCAGAGTCGATGGTCGCGTGAAAACAGATACGCAGTATTTT.

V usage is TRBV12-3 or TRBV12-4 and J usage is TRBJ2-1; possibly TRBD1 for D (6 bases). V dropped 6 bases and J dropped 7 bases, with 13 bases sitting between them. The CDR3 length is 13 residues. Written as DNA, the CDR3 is TGTGCCAGCAGGATGAACCAGGGGAATGAGCAGTTCTTC. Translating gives CASRMNQGNEQFF.

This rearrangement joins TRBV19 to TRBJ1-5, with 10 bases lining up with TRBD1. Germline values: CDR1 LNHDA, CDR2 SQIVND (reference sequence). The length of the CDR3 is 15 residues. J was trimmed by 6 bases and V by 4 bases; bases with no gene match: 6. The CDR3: CASSRGQGVRQPQHF. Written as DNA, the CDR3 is TGTGCCAGTAGTAGAGGACAGGGGGTGCGTCAGCCCCAGCATTTT.

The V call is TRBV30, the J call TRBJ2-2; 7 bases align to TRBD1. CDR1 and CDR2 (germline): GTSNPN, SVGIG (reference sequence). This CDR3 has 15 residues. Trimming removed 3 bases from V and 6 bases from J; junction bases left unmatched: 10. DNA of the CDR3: TGTGCCTGGAGCGCTAGGGACAGTGCCTCCGGGGAGCTGTTTTTT. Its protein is CAWSARDSASGELFF.

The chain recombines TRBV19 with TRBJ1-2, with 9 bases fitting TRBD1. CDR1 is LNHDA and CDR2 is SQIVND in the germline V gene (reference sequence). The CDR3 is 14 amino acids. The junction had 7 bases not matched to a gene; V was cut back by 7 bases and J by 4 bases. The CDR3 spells CASISGQGFYGYTF. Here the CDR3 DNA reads TGTGCCAGTATTTCAGGACAGGGGTTCTATGGCTACACCTTC.

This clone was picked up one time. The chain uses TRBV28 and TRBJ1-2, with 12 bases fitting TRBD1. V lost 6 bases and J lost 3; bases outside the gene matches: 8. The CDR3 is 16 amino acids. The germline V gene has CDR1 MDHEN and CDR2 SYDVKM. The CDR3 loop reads CASRPMGQGADYGYTF. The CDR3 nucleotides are TGTGCCAGCAGACCTATGGGACAGGGGGCGGACTATGGCTACACCTTC.

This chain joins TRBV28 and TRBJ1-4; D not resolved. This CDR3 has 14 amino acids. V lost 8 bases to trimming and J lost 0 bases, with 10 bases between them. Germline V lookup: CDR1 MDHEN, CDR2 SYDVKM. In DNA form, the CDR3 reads TGTGCCAGCTTCGGGTCTGCAACTAATGAAAAACTGTTTTTT. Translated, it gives CASFGSATNEKLFF.

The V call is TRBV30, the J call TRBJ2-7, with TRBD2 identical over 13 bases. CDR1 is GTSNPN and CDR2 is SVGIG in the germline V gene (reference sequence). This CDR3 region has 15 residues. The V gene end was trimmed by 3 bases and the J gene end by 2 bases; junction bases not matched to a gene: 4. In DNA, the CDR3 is TGTGCCTGGAGCCCGGGACTAGCGGGGACCTACGAGCAGTACTTC. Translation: CAWSPGLAGTYEQYF.

This chain's CDR3 is CASHKVGQGIGEQYF. The CDR3 DNA reads as TGTGCCAGCCATAAGGTGGGACAGGGAATAGGAGAGCAGTACTTC. The chain uses TRBV27 and TRBJ2-7, with 9 bases matching TRBD1. The CDR3 spans 15 residues. Germline CDR1 MNHEY, CDR2 SMNVEV (reference sequence). After removal of 8 bases from V and 7 bases from J, the junction contained 15 bases not matched to a gene.

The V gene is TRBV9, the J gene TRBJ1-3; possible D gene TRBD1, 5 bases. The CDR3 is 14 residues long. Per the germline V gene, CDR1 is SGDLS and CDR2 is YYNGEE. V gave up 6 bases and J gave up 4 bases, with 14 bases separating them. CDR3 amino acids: CASTSGGGGNTIYF. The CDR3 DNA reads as TGTGCCAGCACCTCGGGGGGTGGCGGAAACACCATATATTTT.

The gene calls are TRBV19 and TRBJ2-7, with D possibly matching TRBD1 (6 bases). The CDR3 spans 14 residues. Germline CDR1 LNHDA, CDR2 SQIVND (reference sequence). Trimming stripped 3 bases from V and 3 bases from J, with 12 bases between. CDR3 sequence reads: CASSIPGVNYEQYF. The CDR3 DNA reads TGTGCCAGTAGTATCCCAGGGGTAAACTACGAGCAGTACTTC.

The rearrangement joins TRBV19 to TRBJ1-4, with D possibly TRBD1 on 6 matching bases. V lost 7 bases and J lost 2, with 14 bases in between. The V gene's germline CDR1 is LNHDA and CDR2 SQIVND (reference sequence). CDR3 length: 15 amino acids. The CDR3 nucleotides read TGTGCCAGTACCACACGGGGGGCCACTAATGAAAAACTGTTTTTT. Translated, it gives CASTTRGATNEKLFF.

CDR3 region: CASSHNGSPLHF. The CDR3, as DNA: TGTGCCAGCAGCCATAACGGTTCACCCCTCCACTTT. This chain uses TRBV7-8 with TRBJ1-6; D is uncertain. CDR3 size: 12 residues. CDR1 and CDR2 from the germline V gene are SGHVS and FQNEAQ. V was trimmed by 5 bases and J by 9 bases, leaving 8 bases between them.

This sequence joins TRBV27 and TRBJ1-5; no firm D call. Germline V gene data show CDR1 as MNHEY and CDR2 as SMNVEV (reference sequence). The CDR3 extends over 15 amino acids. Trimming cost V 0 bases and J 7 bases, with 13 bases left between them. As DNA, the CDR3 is TGTGCCAGCAGTTTATCGTTGGCTGGCCACCAGCCCCAGCATTTT. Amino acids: CASSLSLAGHQPQHF.

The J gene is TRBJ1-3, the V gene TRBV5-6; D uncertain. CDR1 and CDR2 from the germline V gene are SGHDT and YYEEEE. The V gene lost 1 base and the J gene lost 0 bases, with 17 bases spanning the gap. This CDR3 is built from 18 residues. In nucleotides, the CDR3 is TGTGCCAGCAGCTTGCCCTACAGTCCTCTATCCTCTGGAAACACCATATATTTT. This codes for CASSLPYSPLSSGNTIYF.

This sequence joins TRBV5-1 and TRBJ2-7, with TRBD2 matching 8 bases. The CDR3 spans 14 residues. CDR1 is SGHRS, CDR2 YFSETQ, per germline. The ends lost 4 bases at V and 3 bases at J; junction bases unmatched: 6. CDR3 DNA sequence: TGCGCCAGCAGCCGAGATGGGACTAGCTACGAGCAGTACTTC. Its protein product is CASSRDGTSYEQYF.

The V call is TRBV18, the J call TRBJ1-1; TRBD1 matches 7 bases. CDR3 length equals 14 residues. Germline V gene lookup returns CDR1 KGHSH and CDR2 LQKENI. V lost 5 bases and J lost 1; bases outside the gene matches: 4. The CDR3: CASSKTGTNTEAFF. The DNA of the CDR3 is TGTGCCAGCTCAAAGACAGGGACGAACACTGAAGCTTTCTTT.

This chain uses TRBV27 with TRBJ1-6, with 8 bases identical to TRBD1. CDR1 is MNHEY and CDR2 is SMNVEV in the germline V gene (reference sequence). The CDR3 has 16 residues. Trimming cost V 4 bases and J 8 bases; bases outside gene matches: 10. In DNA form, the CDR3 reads TGTGCCAGCAGTTGGGGCCGGACAGGGTATGATTCACCCCTCCACTTT. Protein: CASSWGRTGYDSPLHF.

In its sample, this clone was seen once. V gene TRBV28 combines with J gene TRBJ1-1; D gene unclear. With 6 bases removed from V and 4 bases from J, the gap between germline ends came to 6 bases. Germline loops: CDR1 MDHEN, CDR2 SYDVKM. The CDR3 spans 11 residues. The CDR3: CASSGVTEAFF. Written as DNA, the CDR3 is TGTGCCAGCAGCGGGGTCACTGAAGCTTTCTTT. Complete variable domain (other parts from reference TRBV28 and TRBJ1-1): DVKVTQSSRYLVKRTGEKVFLECVQDMDHENMFWYRQDPGLGLRLIYFSYDVKMKEKGDIPEGYSVSREKKERFSLILESASTNQTSMYLCASSGVTEAFFGQGTRLTVV.

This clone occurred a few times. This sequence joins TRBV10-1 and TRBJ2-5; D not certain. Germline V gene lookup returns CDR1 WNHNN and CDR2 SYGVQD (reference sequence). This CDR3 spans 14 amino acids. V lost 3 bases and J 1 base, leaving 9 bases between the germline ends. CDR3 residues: CASSEGGSQETQYF. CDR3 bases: TGCGCCAGCAGTGAAGGCGGATCCCAAGAGACCCAGTACTTC.